One sample yielded the 28 T cell receptor beta chains listed below, sequenced in a study of blood T cells in healthy people across ages. Then a second PCR, running about 6 to 12 cycles, was carried out with a sample-barcoded 5' primer and a J-beta primer mix. Each CDR3 protein is one row after TCRdb ran MiXCR on the 5' RACE reads. The table shows about 800,000 distinct CDR3 sequences, with around 25% occurring only once. Another study also made use of these data, one on T cells of mothers and their children.

Sequenced material: blood. The receptors shown here come from a boy between 10 and 17 years old in good health.

This clonotype was counted between two and nine times. The CDR3 DNA follows: TGCAGTGCTAGAGATATAGCGGGAGCCTCCTACGAGCAGTACTTC. This sequence encodes CSARDIAGASYEQYF. The rearrangement joins TRBV20-1 to TRBJ2-5; 9 nucleotides line up with TRBD2. The DNA matches TRBJ2-7 better at its end, which makes the J call doubtful. This CDR3 has 15 residues. Per the germline V gene, CDR1 is DFQATT and CDR2 is SNEGSKA (reference sequence).

The chain couples TRBV7-2 to TRBJ2-5; no definite D call. The end of the DNA aligns better with TRBJ2-7, so the J call may be wrong. Germline-derived CDR1 and CDR2 are SGHTA and FQGNSA. The CDR3 length is 14 residues. CDR3 sequence reads: CASRGLGEVYEQYF. The DNA for the CDR3 is TGTGCCAGCAGAGGGTTGGGTGAGGTCTACGAGCAGTACTTC.

This clonotype was detected only a few times. J is TRBJ1-1 and V is TRBV3-1, with D maybe TRBD1 (5 bases). V was trimmed by 5 bases and J by 5 bases, leaving 9 bases between them. Germline CDR1 LGHDT, CDR2 YNNKEL (reference sequence). CDR3 length: 12 residues. This CDR3 reads CASSDSGTEAFF. The CDR3 nucleotides are TGTGCCAGCAGCGACAGTGGGACTGAAGCTTTCTTT.

V usage is TRBV6-1 and J usage is TRBJ2-6; 11 nucleotides align to TRBD1. The CDR3 consists of 18 residues. V shed 6 bases and J 0 bases; nucleotides not matched to a gene: 7. The V gene's germline CDR1 is MNHNS and CDR2 SASEGT. Here the CDR3 DNA reads TGTGCCAGCAGCCTCCGGGACAGGGGGTACTCTGGGGCCAACGTCCTGACTTTC. It specifies CASSLRDRGYSGANVLTF.

This clonotype was seen a handful of times. CDR3 residues: CASSFSNNYGYTF. For the CDR3, the DNA is TGTGCCAGCAGTTTCTCCAATAACTATGGCTACACCTTC. The chain employs TRBV28 and TRBJ1-2, with D uncertain. V was pared by 3 bases and J by 1 base, with 6 bases between. The CDR3 totals 13 residues. CDR1 is MDHEN and CDR2 is SYDVKM in the germline V gene.

This chain uses TRBV7-6 with TRBJ1-2; TRBD1 might be the D (5 bases). Trimming cost V 5 bases and J 0 bases, with 19 bases left between them. Per the germline V gene, CDR1 is SGHVS and CDR2 is FNYEAQ. The CDR3 has 17 residues. The CDR3 region has the DNA TGTGCCAGCAGCCCAAGTGCGGGGACTCCAGCTAACTATGGCTACACCTTC. It is translated as CASSPSAGTPANYGYTF.

The chain employs TRBV5-6 and TRBJ2-2; D assignment may be TRBD1 or TRBD2 (5 bases each). V dropped 0 bases and J dropped 11 bases, with 11 bases sitting between them. The CDR3 covers 13 residues. Looked up from germline, CDR1 is SGHDT and CDR2 is YYEEEE. As DNA, the CDR3 is TGTGCCAGCAGCTTGGTGGTGGGGGACGAGCTGTTTTTT. Encoded protein: CASSLVVGDELFF. The complete variable domain, with remaining parts taken from reference TRBV5-6 and TRBJ2-2, reads DAGVTQSPTHLIKTRGQQVTLRCSPKSGHDTVSWYQQALGQGPQFIFQYYEEEERQRGNFPDRFSGHQFPNYSSELNVNALLLGDSALYLCASSLVVGDELFFGEGSRLTVL.

The V gene is TRBV27, the J gene TRBJ2-1; 15 bases align to TRBD2. Losses at the gene ends were 5 bases for V and 3 bases for J; bases not matched to a gene: 5. The V gene's germline CDR1 is MNHEY and CDR2 SMNVEV (reference sequence). The CDR3 is 17 residues long. CDR3 coding DNA: TGTGCCAGCAGTCCCGGGACTAGCGGGAGGATCTACAATGAGCAGTTCTTC. Protein product: CASSPGTSGRIYNEQFF.

This clonotype was counted between two and nine times. The CDR3 DNA follows: TGTGCCAGCAGCCCGAGCGGCAGACGCAATGAAAAACTGTTTTTT. As protein: CASSPSGRRNEKLFF. This chain connects TRBV7-2 to TRBJ1-4; D remains ambiguous. There are 15 residues in the CDR3. Per the germline V gene, CDR1 is SGHTA and CDR2 is FQGNSA. Trimming cost V 5 bases and J 5 bases, with 15 bases left between them.

The V gene is TRBV7-2, the J gene TRBJ2-1; maybe TRBD2 (6 bases). The CDR3 has 17 residues. The germline V gene encodes CDR1 SGHTA and CDR2 FQGNSA. The ends were cut back, 0 bases at V and 6 bases at J, with 18 bases in the middle. The CDR3 nucleotides are TGTGCCAGCAGCTTAGCCCAGAGCGGGTCCGGAACCAATGAGCAGTTCTTC. Translating gives CASSLAQSGSGTNEQFF.

This rearrangement joins TRBV25-1 to TRBJ1-4; D is undetermined. The CDR3 length is 15 residues. Trimming stripped 0 bases from V and 0 bases from J, with 5 bases between. Germline assignment: CDR1 MGHDK and CDR2 SYGVNS. The CDR3 region is CASSEYIATNEKLFF. The CDR3 DNA follows: TGTGCCAGCAGTGAATACATTGCAACTAATGAAAAACTGTTTTTT.

A note on this clonotype: A much larger clone lies a single base off, so this may be a read error. The V call is TRBV5-1, the J call TRBJ2-2, with 7 bases aligning to TRBD1. The CDR3 is 15 amino acids. CDR1 SGHRS and CDR2 YFSETQ come from the germline V gene. Trimming at V came to 5 bases and at J to 4 bases, leaving 8 bases not matched to a gene. This CDR3 reads CASSKLGQSTGELFF. The CDR3 DNA reads as TGCGCCAGCAGTAAATTGGGACAGAGCACCGGGGAGCTGTTTTTT. Using reference TRBV5-1 and TRBJ2-2 for the parts outside the CDR3, the full variable domain is KAGVTQTPRYLIKTRGQQVTLSCSPISGHRSVSWYQQTPGQGLQFLFEYFSETQRNKGNFPGRFSGRQFSNSRSEMNVSTLELGDSALYLCASSKLGQSTGELFFGEGSRLTVL.

The genes are TRBV12-3 or TRBV12-4 and TRBJ1-3; no clear D. This CDR3 has 14 residues. The V and J ends lost 1 base and 5 bases respectively, with 9 bases between them. CDR3 sequence (DNA): TGTGCCAGCAGTTTAGTCGGACTCCGAAACACCATATATTTT. This translates into CASSLVGLRNTIYF.

The chain joins TRBV4-3 to TRBJ1-1; no firm D call. In germline, CDR1 is LGHNA, CDR2 YSLEER. Trimming removed 0 bases at V and 5 bases at J, with 10 bases between. The CDR3 extends over 14 amino acids. In DNA form, the CDR3 reads TGCGCCAGCAGCCAAGAGCGGGTGGCTACTGAAGCTTTCTTT. The encoded protein is CASSQERVATEAFF.

The rearrangement links TRBV3-1 to TRBJ2-3; D is ambiguous. Germline V gene data show CDR1 as LGHDT and CDR2 as YNNKEL (reference sequence). CDR3 length: 16 residues. Deletions cut 0 bases from V and 6 bases from J, with 16 bases between. The CDR3 DNA reads TGTGCCAGCAGCCAAGATGGAGTCTACAACACGGATACGCAGTATTTT. Amino acid sequence: CASSQDGVYNTDTQYF.

In its sample, this clonotype was seen many times. The V gene is TRBV5-5, the J gene TRBJ2-2; D is perhaps TRBD2 (6 bases). The CDR3 has 14 amino acids. Germline V gives CDR1 SGHKS, CDR2 YYEKEE (reference sequence). Between the trimmed V and J ends, which lost 3 bases and 4 bases, there was a span of 10 bases. The CDR3 spells CASSSGLLTGELFF. CDR3 coding DNA: TGTGCCAGCAGCTCGGGACTCCTCACCGGGGAGCTGTTTTTT.

This clonotype has just a few counts. The gene calls are TRBV2 and TRBJ1-2; 9 bases are shared with TRBD1. Germline loops: CDR1 SNHLY, CDR2 FYNNEI. J was trimmed by 3 bases and V by 7 bases; bases with no gene match: 9. CDR3 length: 15 amino acids. The CDR3 DNA reads as TGTGCCAGCAACCCAGTACAGGGGGCGTACTATGGCTACACCTTC. Its translation is CASNPVQGAYYGYTF.

A few counts support this clonotype. The chain joins TRBV6-1 to TRBJ1-1; 7 nucleotides line up with TRBD1. J lost 5 bases, V lost 6 bases, and 12 bases had no gene match. The length of the CDR3 is 15 residues. Germline V CDR1 and CDR2: MNHNS, SASEGT. In nucleotides, the CDR3 is TGTGCCAGCAGAGGACGACAGGGAGGAAGAACTGAAGCTTTCTTT. As protein: CASRGRQGGRTEAFF.

This clonotype was observed a handful of times. CDR3 sequence (DNA): TGTGCCACTTCTGAGGGGGTGGCAGATACGCAGTATTTT. This encodes CATSEGVADTQYF. V gene TRBV10-3 combines with J gene TRBJ2-3; the D gene is possibly TRBD1 (6 bases). Germline values: CDR1 ENHRY, CDR2 SYGVKD. Trimming left V 10 bases short and J 4 bases short, with 15 bases between. This CDR3 has 13 amino acids.

The chain carries TRBV6-5 and TRBJ2-6; the D gene could be TRBD1 or TRBD2 (6 bases each). The V gene's germline CDR1 is MNHEY and CDR2 SVGAGI. V was shortened by 4 bases and J by 4 bases, with 17 bases between the two germline ends. The CDR3 contains 17 residues. The CDR3 reads CASSSALGAGGANVLTF. DNA for the CDR3: TGTGCCAGCAGTTCTGCCTTGGGGGCGGGGGGGGCCAACGTCCTGACTTTC.

This chain joins TRBV4-1 and TRBJ2-1, with D unresolved. The length of the CDR3 is 17 residues. CDR1 and CDR2 from the germline V gene are MGHRA and YSYEKL. Trimming took 0 bases from V and 2 from J, leaving 14 bases between them. CDR3 residues: CASSQDRSLTPYNEQFF. DNA of the CDR3: TGCGCCAGCAGCCAAGATCGATCCCTAACCCCCTACAATGAGCAGTTCTTC.

V usage is TRBV20-1 and J usage is TRBJ2-1, with 14 bases lining up with TRBD2. The V and J ends lost 5 bases and 6 bases, in that order; junction bases with no gene match: 9. CDR3 length equals 16 residues. The germline gives CDR1 DFQATT, CDR2 SNEGSKA (reference sequence). CDR3 sequence reads: CSAPRLAGGQGNEQFF. Here the CDR3 DNA reads TGCAGTGCTCCCCGACTAGCGGGAGGGCAAGGCAATGAGCAGTTCTTC.

This chain connects TRBV12-3 or TRBV12-4 to TRBJ2-5; 9 bases map to TRBD2. The DNA end is more similar to TRBJ2-7, so the J call may be wrong. The CDR3 extends over 17 amino acids. CDR3 sequence reads: CASTLTFASGASYEQYF. Here the CDR3 DNA reads TGTGCCAGCACCCTGACCTTTGCTAGCGGGGCCTCCTACGAGCAGTACTTC.

The chain employs TRBV20-1 and TRBJ2-5, with 8 bases identical to TRBD2. The tail of the sequence fits TRBJ2-7 better, so the J call may be wrong. This CDR3 is built from 14 residues. The V gene's germline CDR1 is DFQATT and CDR2 SNEGSKA (reference sequence). The DNA for the CDR3 is TGCAGTGCTAGAGTTCGGGAGGGCCTCCCCGAGCAGTACTTC. Encoded protein: CSARVREGLPEQYF.

V is TRBV21-1 and J is TRBJ1-4. TRBV21-1 is a recognized pseudogene. The CDR3 is 14 amino acids. CDR3 amino acids: CASSPGTPGEKLFF. The CDR3 bases are TGTGCCAGCAGTCCCGGGACTCCGGGTGAAAAACTGTTTTTT.

This clonotype has just a few counts. This chain connects TRBV20-1 to TRBJ2-3; D may correspond to TRBD1 or TRBD2 (5 bases each). The CDR3 is 15 amino acids. From germline, CDR1 is DFQATT and CDR2 SNEGSKA (reference sequence). V was shortened by 0 bases and J by 7 bases, with 17 bases between the two germline ends. DNA of the CDR3: TGCAGTGCTAGAGATGGGCGCGAGGGGATAAATACGCAGTATTTT. The encoded protein is CSARDGREGINTQYF.

J is TRBJ2-5 and V is TRBV20-1; TRBD1 matches 7 bases. The CDR3 runs to 15 residues. From germline, CDR1 is DFQATT and CDR2 SNEGSKA (reference sequence). V lost 6 bases, J lost 5 bases, and 15 bases stayed unmatched. CDR3 sequence: CSALKQGSIGETQYF. DNA of the CDR3: TGCAGTGCCCTGAAACAGGGGAGTATTGGGGAGACCCAGTACTTC.

This clonotype was seen only a few times. V is TRBV7-2 and J is TRBJ1-2; the D gene is possibly TRBD1 (6 bases). The germline V gene encodes CDR1 SGHTA and CDR2 FQGNSA. The CDR3 contains 12 residues. Trimming shortened V by 4 bases and J by 5 bases, and 8 bases separated the two germline ends. CDR3 DNA sequence: TGTGCCAGCAGCTCAGGACAGTATGGCTACACCTTC. Amino acid sequence: CASSSGQYGYTF.